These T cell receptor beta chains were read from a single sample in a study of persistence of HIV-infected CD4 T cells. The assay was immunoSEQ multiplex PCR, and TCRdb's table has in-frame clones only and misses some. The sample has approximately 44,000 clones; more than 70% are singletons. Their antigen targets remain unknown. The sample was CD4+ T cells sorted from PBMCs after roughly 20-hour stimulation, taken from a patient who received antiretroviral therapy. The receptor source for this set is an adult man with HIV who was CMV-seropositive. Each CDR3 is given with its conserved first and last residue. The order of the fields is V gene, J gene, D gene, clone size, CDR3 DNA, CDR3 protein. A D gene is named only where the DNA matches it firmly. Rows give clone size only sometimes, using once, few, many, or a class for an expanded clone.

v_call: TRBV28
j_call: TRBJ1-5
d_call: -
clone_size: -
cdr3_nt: TGTGCCAGCAGTGAACGGGACGGGGACCAGCATTTT
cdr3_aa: CASSERDGDQHF

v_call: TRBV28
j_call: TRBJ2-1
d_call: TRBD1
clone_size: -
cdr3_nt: TGTGCCAGCAGTTTCCGGGACAGGGTCTACAATGAGCAGTTCTTC
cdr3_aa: CASSFRDRVYNEQFF

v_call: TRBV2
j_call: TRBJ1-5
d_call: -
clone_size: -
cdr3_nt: TGTGCCAGCAGTGAACGGACAGACAATCAGCCCCAGCATTTT
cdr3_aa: CASSERTDNQPQHF

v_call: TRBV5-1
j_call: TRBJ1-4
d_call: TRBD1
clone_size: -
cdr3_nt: TGCGCCAGCAGCTTGCAGGGGGCGCGTAGTGAAAAACTGTTTTTT
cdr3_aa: CASSLQGARSEKLFF

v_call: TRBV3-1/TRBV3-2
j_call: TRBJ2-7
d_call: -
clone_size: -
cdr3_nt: TGTGCCAGCAGCGCCTCCCGGGGAGGCTACGAGCAGTACTTC
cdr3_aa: CASSASRGGYEQYF

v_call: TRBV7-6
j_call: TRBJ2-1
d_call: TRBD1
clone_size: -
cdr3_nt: TGTGCCAGCAGCTTGAGGGGGCCCCGTCCAAGTCAGGGCAATGAGCAGTTCTTC
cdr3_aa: CASSLRGPRPSQGNEQFF

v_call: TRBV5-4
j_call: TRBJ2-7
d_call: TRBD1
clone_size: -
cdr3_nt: TGTGCCAGCAGCTTCTTTGGACAGGGAAGCTCCTACGAGCAGTACTTC
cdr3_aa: CASSFFGQGSSYEQYF

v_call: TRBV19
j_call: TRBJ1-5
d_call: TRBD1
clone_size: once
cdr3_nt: TGTGCCAGTAGTACAACAGGGGGCTGGGATCAGCCCCAGCATTTT
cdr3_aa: CASSTTGGWDQPQHF

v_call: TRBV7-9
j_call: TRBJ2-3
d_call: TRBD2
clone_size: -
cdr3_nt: TGTGCCAGCAGCTTAGTAGCTAGCGGGGGCCGGGGCACAGATACGCAGTATTTT
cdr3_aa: CASSLVASGGRGTDTQYF

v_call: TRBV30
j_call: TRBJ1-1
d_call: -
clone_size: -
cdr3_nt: TGTGCCTGGGCAGGCTACACTGAAGCTTTCTTT
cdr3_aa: CAWAGYTEAFF

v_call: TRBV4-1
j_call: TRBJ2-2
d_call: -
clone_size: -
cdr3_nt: TGCGCCAGCAGCCAAGCCCGGGGTTTGAACACCGGGGAGCTGTTTTTT
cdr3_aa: CASSQARGLNTGELFF